Shown below are 26 T cell receptor beta chains from a single sample sequenced in a study of vaccination and CD4 T cells after COVID-19. Treatment given: roughly 11-day PBMC culture with coronavirus spike peptide pools or control peptides (ViraFEST assay). Their cognate antigens are unknown. Oncomine TCR Beta short-read sequencing was applied to DNA from cultured CD4+ T cells. TCRdb reanalysed the PCR reads using MiXCR and keeps one entry per CDR3 protein. The sample holds tens of thousands of distinct CDR3 sequences, roughly 60% seen once. Specimen: CD4+ T cells from blood, cultured in vitro, collected before SARS-CoV-2 vaccination. The receptors come from a human donor who received a COVID-19 vaccine.

The V gene is TRBV20-1, the J gene TRBJ2-3; TRBD2 might be the D (6 bases). Trimming pared 2 bases from V and 1 base from J, leaving 25 bases between. There are 19 residues in the CDR3. CDR1 is DFQATT, CDR2 SNEGSKA, per germline (reference sequence). The CDR3 protein is CSARNYRGRDSGRTDTQYF. In DNA form, the CDR3 reads TGCAGTGCTAGAAACTATAGGGGCCGGGATAGCGGACGCACAGATACGCAGTATTTT.

The chain joins TRBV19 to TRBJ1-2; D is possibly TRBD1 (5 bases). CDR3 length equals 16 residues. CDR1 is LNHDA and CDR2 is SQIVND in the germline V gene (reference sequence). V lost 5 bases, J lost 6 bases, and 22 bases lay in between. The CDR3 loop is CASSLKGVEGEDGYTF. In DNA form, the CDR3 reads TGTGCCAGTAGTCTTAAAGGGGTGGAGGGTGAGGATGGCTACACCTTC.

The chain couples TRBV5-4 to TRBJ2-7; maybe TRBD1 (6 bases). Trimming removed 5 bases from V and 5 bases from J, with 20 bases in between. The CDR3 spans 15 residues. Per germline, CDR1 SGHNT and CDR2 YYREEE (reference sequence). DNA of the CDR3: TGTGCCAGCAGTCGGGACATGGCCAAAGGGGACGAGCAGTACTTC. Residues: CASSRDMAKGDEQYF.

The table lists this clonotype with a few counts. The V gene is TRBV24-1, the J gene TRBJ2-2; 14 nucleotides line up with TRBD2. Trimming took 3 bases from V and 7 from J; bases not matched to a gene: 3. This CDR3 region has 16 residues. The germline V gene has CDR1 KGHDR and CDR2 SFDVKD. The CDR3: CATSDQGLAGVGELFF. The CDR3 DNA reads TGTGCCACCAGTGATCAGGGACTAGCGGGGGTCGGGGAGCTGTTTTTT.

The chain employs TRBV2 and TRBJ2-2; D possibly uses TRBD1 or TRBD2 (6 bases each). The CDR3 runs 15 residues. Trimming removed 3 bases at V and 4 bases at J, with 12 bases between. Germline assignment: CDR1 SNHLY and CDR2 FYNNEI. CDR3 residues: CASSETGAITGELFF. The CDR3 nucleotides read TGTGCCAGCAGTGAGACGGGGGCAATCACCGGGGAGCTGTTTTTT.

This clonotype was counted a few times. This CDR3 is CSARDPPGYYGYTF. CDR3 sequence (DNA): TGCAGTGCTAGGGACCCACCGGGGTACTATGGCTACACCTTC. This chain connects TRBV20-1 to TRBJ1-2, with unresolved D. In germline, CDR1 is DFQATT, CDR2 SNEGSKA (reference sequence). The CDR3 has 14 residues. Between the trimmed V and J ends, which lost 3 bases and 3 bases, there was a span of 14 bases.

The rearrangement links TRBV20-1 to TRBJ2-1, with D perhaps matching TRBD2 (7 bases). This CDR3 contains 17 residues. Germline loops: CDR1 DFQATT, CDR2 SNEGSKA (reference sequence). V lost 4 bases to trimming and J lost 4 bases, with 23 bases between them. The CDR3 sequence: CSAISRGGGLGYNEQFF. The CDR3 region has the DNA TGCAGTGCTATATCCCGAGGGGGGGGTTTGGGGTACAATGAGCAGTTCTTC.

The V and J genes are TRBV20-1 and TRBJ1-5; tentatively, D is TRBD1 (5 bases). V was shortened by 3 bases and J by 3 bases, with 9 bases between the two germline ends. Germline CDR1 and CDR2: DFQATT and SNEGSKA (reference sequence). The length of the CDR3 is 13 residues. The CDR3 DNA sequence: TGCAGTGCTAGGAGAGGGGTCAATCAGCCCCAGCATTTT. Translated, it gives CSARRGVNQPQHF.

V is TRBV6-2 or TRBV6-3 and J is TRBJ1-1; maybe TRBD1 (6 bases). Germline CDR1 and CDR2: MNHEY and SVGEGT. The CDR3 extends over 15 amino acids. The CDR3 nucleotides are TGTGCTGTACGAGACGTCCCAGGGGTGAGCACTGAAGCTTTCTTT. Translated: CAVRDVPGVSTEAFF.

V usage is TRBV6-1 and J usage is TRBJ1-1; D is possibly TRBD1 (5 bases). The CDR3 contains 14 residues. Trimming stripped 8 bases from V and 5 bases from J, with 18 bases between. Per germline, CDR1 MNHNS and CDR2 SASEGT. CDR3 in DNA: TGTGCCAGCGCTAACTACGGGGGGGGTACTGAAGCTTTCTTT. Its translation: CASANYGGGTEAFF.

The V and J genes are TRBV25-1 and TRBJ2-3; D might be TRBD2 (5 bases). With 2 bases removed from V and 2 bases from J, the gap between germline ends came to 11 bases. In germline, CDR1 is MGHDK, CDR2 SYGVNS. This CDR3 comprises 15 residues. CDR3 amino acids: CASSEGGLSTDTQYF. In nucleotides, the CDR3 is TGTGCCAGCAGTGAAGGAGGATTATCCACAGATACGCAGTATTTT.

V and J are TRBV6-5 and TRBJ2-1; TRBD2 aligns across 11 bases. Germline V lookup: CDR1 MNHEY, CDR2 SVGAGI. V lost 0 bases and J lost 3; bases outside the gene matches: 4. The CDR3 consists of 17 residues. The CDR3 region is CASSYSPSGGLYNEQFF. CDR3 DNA: TGTGCCAGCAGTTACTCTCCTAGCGGGGGGCTCTACAATGAGCAGTTCTTC.

The V and J genes are TRBV20-1 and TRBJ1-5; D gene ambiguous. In germline, CDR1 is DFQATT, CDR2 SNEGSKA (reference sequence). The CDR3 length is 15 residues. Trimming removed 0 bases at V and 0 bases at J, with 9 bases between. Here the CDR3 DNA reads TGCAGTGCTAGAGATATAGTATATAGCAATCAGCCCCAGCATTTT. This encodes CSARDIVYSNQPQHF.

The V call is TRBV21-1, the J call TRBJ1-4; no DNA check was done on the table's D call, TRBD1. TRBV21-1 is termed a pseudogene. The CDR3 length is 17 residues. CDR3: CASSYPTRTRANQKLFF. CDR3 bases: TGTGCCAGCAGCTACCCCACGCGGACACGCGCTAATCAAAAACTGTTTTTT.

This clonotype showed up just a few times. A read error may produce the germline difference seen at one junction end. The chain couples TRBV20-1 to TRBJ1-1; D is unresolved. CDR3 length equals 12 residues. Germline V gene data show CDR1 as DFQATT and CDR2 as SNEGSKA (reference sequence). CDR3: CSALRRNAEAFF. The DNA for the CDR3 is TGCAGTGCCCTCCGGAGGAACGCTGAAGCTTTCTTT.

The genes are TRBV6-1 and TRBJ2-2; TRBD1 might be the D (5 bases). Germline CDR1 is MNHNS and CDR2 is SASEGT. The germline V and J ends were trimmed by 7 bases and 3 bases, with 12 bases remaining between them. This CDR3 spans 14 amino acids. CDR3 in DNA: TGTGCCAGCATTCTCCAGGGATACACCGGGGAGCTGTTTTTT. Its translation: CASILQGYTGELFF.

The V and J genes are TRBV11-3 and TRBJ2-5; D possibly matches TRBD1 or TRBD2 (5 bases each). Germline lookup yields CDR1 SGHNT and CDR2 YENEEA. This CDR3 region has 15 residues. The V and J ends lost 6 bases and 4 bases respectively, with 18 bases between them. The CDR3 loop reads CASSSLMIGGETQYF. Here the CDR3 DNA reads TGTGCCAGCAGTTCTCTCATGATTGGGGGAGAGACCCAGTACTTC. The full variable domain, completed using reference TRBV11-3 and TRBJ2-5, is EAGVVQSPRYKIIEKKQPVAFWCNPISGHNTLYWYLQNLGQGPELLIRYENEEAVDDSQLPKDRFSAERLKGVDSTLKIQPAELGDSAVYLCASSSLMIGGETQYFGPGTRLLVL.

The V gene is TRBV27, the J gene TRBJ2-1; TRBD2 matches at 16 bases. Germline V CDR1 and CDR2: MNHEY, SMNVEV (reference sequence). The CDR3 is 20 residues long. The J segment lost 2 bases and the V segment lost 6 bases, leaving 13 bases of the junction unmatched. CDR3: CASSRTGTSGGALPYNEQFF. Here the CDR3 DNA reads TGTGCCAGCAGCAGGACCGGGACTAGCGGGGGGGCGTTGCCCTACAATGAGCAGTTCTTC.

The CDR3 DNA follows: TGTGCCAGCAGCCAGGGGTCACTAAACACTGAAGCTTTCTTT. Amino acids: CASSQGSLNTEAFF. V gene TRBV7-3 combines with J gene TRBJ1-1; TRBD1 might be the D (6 bases). This CDR3 comprises 14 residues. Germline values: CDR1 SGHTA, CDR2 FQGTGA. Trimming took off 5 bases at V and 2 bases at J, with 12 bases between the two ends.

This chain's CDR3 is CASATASYEQYF. The CDR3 DNA reads TGTGCCAGCGCGACAGCTTCCTACGAGCAGTACTTC. The chain employs TRBV18 and TRBJ2-7, with a weak D call TRBD1 (5 bases). The germline gives CDR1 KGHSH, CDR2 LQKENI. The CDR3 contains 12 residues. The germline V and J ends were trimmed by 8 bases and 1 base, with 9 bases remaining between them.

The rearrangement joins TRBV10-3 to TRBJ1-3; 8 bases line up with TRBD1. The junction had 6 bases not matched to a gene; V was cut back by 5 bases and J by 0 bases. The CDR3 extends over 16 amino acids. Germline values: CDR1 ENHRY, CDR2 SYGVKD. CDR3: CAISLGQAVSGNTIYF. DNA for the CDR3: TGTGCCATCAGTTTGGGACAGGCCGTCTCTGGAAACACCATATATTTT.

The chain combines TRBV19 with TRBJ2-7; TRBD1 aligns across 8 bases. V lost 3 bases to trimming and J lost 0 bases; unmatched junction nucleotides: 7. The CDR3 length is 16 residues. The germline gives CDR1 LNHDA, CDR2 SQIVND (reference sequence). In DNA form, the CDR3 reads TGTGCCAGTAGTATGTACGCGGGACAGGACTCCTACGAGCAGTACTTC. Residues: CASSMYAGQDSYEQYF.

The chain is built from TRBV25-1 and TRBJ1-2, with D possibly TRBD1 on 5 matching bases. CDR1 and CDR2 (germline): MGHDK, SYGVNS. The CDR3 sequence is 15 residues long. V was trimmed by 1 base and J by 4 bases, leaving 13 bases between them. The CDR3 DNA sequence: TGTGCCAGCAGTGAATTTAAAGGGGAGGGCTATGGCTACACCTTC. This encodes CASSEFKGEGYGYTF.

The J gene is TRBJ1-1, the V gene TRBV30; D gene uncertain. This CDR3 comprises 14 residues. Per germline, CDR1 GTSNPN and CDR2 SVGIG (reference sequence). Trimming shortened V by 4 bases and J by 3 bases, and 15 bases separated the two germline ends. The DNA for the CDR3 is TGTGCCTGGACCAGCAGTTTTACGGACACTGAAGCTTTCTTT. Translation: CAWTSSFTDTEAFF.

The chain recombines TRBV28 with TRBJ2-1; TRBD2 might be the D (5 bases). This CDR3 has 15 amino acids. Deletions cut 7 bases from V and 4 bases from J, with 17 bases between. Germline V lookup: CDR1 MDHEN, CDR2 SYDVKM. As DNA, the CDR3 is TGTGCCAGCACCCCCCTAGCATCTATTTACAATGAGCAGTTCTTC. Its protein product is CASTPLASIYNEQFF.

The chain has TRBV27 and TRBJ2-1, with 10 bases matching TRBD1. The CDR3 contains 15 residues. Germline CDR1 MNHEY, CDR2 SMNVEV (reference sequence). V gave up 7 bases and J gave up 9 bases; unmatched junction bases: 12. CDR3 loop: CASKPTRQGAGEQFF. The CDR3 DNA follows: TGTGCCAGCAAGCCCACACGACAGGGGGCCGGTGAGCAGTTCTTC.